In this sample, the clone carrying this T cell receptor (beta chain) turned up once. Amplification yielded TCR beta CDR3 regions, with RNA transcripts as the source. First-round RT-PCR of the TCR CDR3 relied on the HTBI primer set. TCRdb ran MiXCR on the multiplex PCR reads and lists one entry per CDR3 protein. Of roughly 710,000 distinct CDR3 sequences in the sample, over 35% were seen once. The source of the sample is a study of T cells in Graves' hyperthyroidism and ophthalmopathy. Fresh peripheral blood, 8 to 10 ml, was the source of the PBMCs. Between the trimmed V and J ends, which lost 8 bases and 5 bases, there was a span of 7 bases. Germline V gene lookup returns CDR1 ENHRY and CDR2 SYGVKD. This CDR3 has 10 residues.

V usage is TRBV10-3 and J usage is TRBJ2-7, with D possibly TRBD2 on 5 matching bases. This receptor was obtained from a woman aged 40 to 50 with Graves' hyperthyroidism. The material sequenced was blood. CDR3 amino acids: CAIGRHEQYF. The CDR3, as DNA: TGTGCCATCGGGAGACACGAGCAGTACTTC.